The 27 T cell receptor beta chains below were found in one sample sequenced in a study of human T cells and chemical hapten exposure. Time point: patch test 3, about 24 weeks after DPC sensitization. The treatment was: therapeutic diphenylcyclopropenone sensitization with weekly scalp DPC. TCRdb analysed the RACE reads with MiXCR anew, one entry per CDR3 protein. The sample includes 150,000 to 200,000 distinct CDR3 sequences, approximately 24% of them seen just once. The sequences come from whole blood, collected in connection with sensitization to the hapten diphenylcyclopropenone (DPC). The source is a woman in her forties with alopecia areata. Some clones in this sample may be carry-over from other donors' samples.

The chain has TRBV7-9 and TRBJ2-3; TRBD2 might be the D (6 bases). Germline V lookup: CDR1 SEHNR, CDR2 FQNEAQ (reference sequence). The CDR3 spans 16 residues. Trimming stripped 5 bases from V and 4 bases from J, with 19 bases between. The CDR3: CASSATQGGGADTQYF. The DNA for the CDR3 is TGTGCCAGCAGCGCCACCCAGGGAGGAGGCGCAGATACGCAGTATTTT.

This clonotype was observed many times. The chain joins TRBV20-1 to TRBJ2-7, with D possibly TRBD1 on 5 matching bases. The CDR3 covers 18 residues. Germline CDR1 reads DFQATT; CDR2 reads SNEGSKA (reference sequence). Trimming left V 2 bases short and J 3 bases short, with 26 bases between. CDR3: CSARNYRSIAQVLYEQYF. In DNA, the CDR3 is TGCAGTGCTAGAAATTACAGGTCTATAGCCCAGGTCCTCTACGAGCAGTACTTC.

This chain joins TRBV6-5 and TRBJ1-6, with D perhaps matching TRBD1 (5 bases). Germline loops: CDR1 MNHEY, CDR2 SVGAGI. The CDR3 is 14 residues long. Trimming removed 6 bases from V and 6 bases from J, with 12 bases in between. The CDR3 coding sequence is TGTGCCAGCAGACTGGGGCACCTTAATTCACCCCTCCACTTT. Amino acid sequence: CASRLGHLNSPLHF.

V and J are TRBV6-2 or TRBV6-3 and TRBJ1-1; D gene unclear. The CDR3 runs 15 residues. Germline V gene data show CDR1 as MNHEY and CDR2 as SVGEGT. The V end lost 6 bases, the J end lost 6 bases, and 20 bases lay between the germline ends. DNA of the CDR3: TGTGCCAGCAGCCAGGCTTTGGGTTGGTGGGCTGAAGCTTTCTTT. Its protein is CASSQALGWWAEAFF.

This sequence joins TRBV10-3 and TRBJ2-5; 7 nucleotides line up with TRBD2. The CDR3 extends over 14 amino acids. Per the germline V gene, CDR1 is ENHRY and CDR2 is SYGVKD. Unmatched junction bases numbered 6, after V lost 7 bases and J lost 1 base. The CDR3 here is CAIKGRETQETQYF. CDR3 in DNA: TGTGCCATCAAAGGGCGGGAGACCCAAGAGACCCAGTACTTC.

Comments on this clonotype: The junction does not match germline at one end; this may be a read error. This chain links TRBV6-6 with TRBJ1-5, with D uncertain. The length of the CDR3 is 12 residues. In germline, CDR1 is MNHNY, CDR2 SVGAGI (reference sequence). CDR3 residues: CASSYTRQPQHF. CDR3 coding DNA: TGTGCCAGCAGTTACACCCGTCAGCCCCAGCACTTT.

This clonotype occurred a few times. The CDR3 coding sequence is TGTGCCAGCAGTTACGGGGGCCCCCCTTACGAGCAGTACTTC. Protein product: CASSYGGPPYEQYF. The rearrangement joins TRBV6-2 or TRBV6-3 to TRBJ2-7; maybe TRBD1 (6 bases). The V and J ends lost 2 bases and 4 bases respectively, with 12 bases between them. This CDR3 has 14 amino acids. Germline V lookup: CDR1 MNHEY, CDR2 SVGEGT.

This rearrangement joins TRBV4-1 to TRBJ2-7, with no clear D. CDR1 and CDR2 from the germline V gene are MGHRA and YSYEKL. V dropped 0 bases and J dropped 3 bases, with 6 bases sitting between them. The CDR3 spans 13 residues. In DNA form, the CDR3 reads TGCGCCAGCAGCCAAGAGACGGGCTACGAGCAGTACTTC. Translated, it gives CASSQETGYEQYF.

The chain couples TRBV5-1 to TRBJ2-1; a weak D match, TRBD2 (9 bases). The V gene lost 4 bases and the J gene lost 8 bases, with 22 bases spanning the gap. Looked up from germline, CDR1 is SGHRS and CDR2 is YFSETQ. The CDR3 is 16 residues long. The CDR3 is CASSPRGRGRADEQFF. The CDR3 coding sequence is TGCGCCAGCAGCCCCAGGGGGCGCGGGAGGGCCGATGAGCAGTTCTTC. Together with reference TRBV5-1 and TRBJ2-1, the CDR3 gives the full variable domain: KAGVTQTPRYLIKTRGQQVTLSCSPISGHRSVSWYQQTPGQGLQFLFEYFSETQRNKGNFPGRFSGRQFSNSRSEMNVSTLELGDSALYLCASSPRGRGRADEQFFGPGTRLTVL.

V is TRBV4-1 and J is TRBJ2-7; D possibly matches TRBD1 or TRBD2 (5 bases each). The CDR3 is 14 residues long. V gave up 3 bases and J gave up 0 bases, with 9 bases separating them. Germline V CDR1 and CDR2: MGHRA, YSYEKL. The DNA of the CDR3 is TGCGCCAGCAGCCAGGGGGACCACTCCTACGAGCAGTACTTC. The encoded protein is CASSQGDHSYEQYF.

This clonotype was detected a few times. The chain combines TRBV7-9 with TRBJ2-7; D is possibly TRBD2 (5 bases). The CDR3 length is 14 residues. The germline V gene encodes CDR1 SEHNR and CDR2 FQNEAQ (reference sequence). Trimming pared 7 bases from V and 0 bases from J, leaving 13 bases between. The CDR3 is CASNPTGSSYEQYF. DNA of the CDR3: TGTGCCAGCAACCCCACGGGAAGCTCCTACGAGCAGTACTTC. The entire variable domain, with the rest obtained from reference TRBV7-9 and TRBJ2-7, is as follows: DTGVSQNPRHKITKRGQNVTFRCDPISEHNRLYWYRQTLGQGPEFLTYFQNEAQLEKSRLLSDRFSAERPKGSFSTLEIQRTEQGDSAMYLCASNPTGSSYEQYFGPGTRLTVT.

This clonotype was seen only a few times. The V call is TRBV20-1, the J call TRBJ2-3; TRBD2 might be the D (5 bases). There are 16 residues in the CDR3. The germline gives CDR1 DFQATT, CDR2 SNEGSKA (reference sequence). Trimming removed 4 bases at V and 2 bases at J, with 19 bases between. The CDR3 reads CSAIPILGRATDTQYF. Written as DNA, the CDR3 is TGCAGTGCTATCCCAATCCTAGGGCGGGCCACAGATACGCAGTATTTT.

V and J are TRBV5-1 and TRBJ2-3; 8 nucleotides line up with TRBD2. The germline CDR1 and CDR2 sequences are SGHRS and YFSETQ. V lost 3 bases and J lost 0; bases outside the gene matches: 3. CDR3 size: 15 residues. The DNA for the CDR3 is TGCGCCAGCAGCTGGTTAGCGGGAAGCACAGATACGCAGTATTTT. Its protein is CASSWLAGSTDTQYF.

This clonotype was counted a few times. This sequence joins TRBV6-2 or TRBV6-3 and TRBJ2-7, with 9 bases fitting TRBD1. V shed 7 bases, J shed 3 bases, and the junction held 7 bases outside the gene matches. This CDR3 is 14 amino acids long. Germline loops: CDR1 MNHEY, CDR2 SVGEGT. The DNA of the CDR3 is TGTGCCAGCACCCCGACAGGGGGTCTCTACGAGCAGTACTTC. Protein product: CASTPTGGLYEQYF.

This clonotype has a handful of counts. The gene calls are TRBV12-3 or TRBV12-4 and TRBJ1-2, with TRBD1 as a possible D gene (5 bases). Trimming stripped 10 bases from V and 6 bases from J, with 12 bases between. The CDR3 has 11 residues. CDR3 protein: CATGGPDGYTF. CDR3 nucleotide sequence: TGTGCCACCGGGGGTCCTGATGGCTACACCTTC.

This sequence joins TRBV7-3 and TRBJ2-1; 8 bases are shared with TRBD2. Germline CDR1 and CDR2: SGHTA and FQGTGA. Trimming cost V 4 bases and J 4 bases; bases outside gene matches: 9. This CDR3 has 16 residues. The DNA for the CDR3 is TGTGCCAGCAGCTCGGTCGCGGGGGGAAGGTACAATGAGCAGTTCTTC. Translating it yields CASSSVAGGRYNEQFF.

This clonotype was counted only a few times. The chain uses TRBV6-5 and TRBJ2-2; no definite D call. This CDR3 spans 13 amino acids. The germline CDR1 and CDR2 sequences are MNHEY and SVGAGI. V was shortened by 7 bases and J by 8 bases, with 14 bases between the two germline ends. The CDR3 nucleotides are TGTGCCAGCAAAAAAGCAGAGTTTGGGGAGCTGTTTTTT. This gives the protein CASKKAEFGELFF.

J is TRBJ2-2 and V is TRBV10-3; D is unclear. Germline CDR1 and CDR2: ENHRY and SYGVKD. This CDR3 has 13 amino acids. The V end was cut by 0 bases, the J end by 8 bases, with 7 bases between. The chain's CDR3 is CAISESERGELFF. In DNA, the CDR3 is TGTGCCATCAGTGAGTCGGAACGGGGGGAGCTGTTTTTT.

The CDR3 protein is CAISEGWGAEQYF. In nucleotides, the CDR3 is TGTGCCATCAGTGAGGGATGGGGTGCCGAGCAGTACTTC. V gene TRBV10-3 combines with J gene TRBJ2-7; the D is unclear. The CDR3 covers 13 residues. The V and J ends lost 2 bases and 6 bases respectively, with 11 bases between them. Germline CDR1 reads ENHRY; CDR2 reads SYGVKD.

This clonotype has ten or more counts. The V and J genes are TRBV29-1 and TRBJ1-4; D call uncertain. V dropped 4 bases and J dropped 7 bases, with 10 bases sitting between them. Per the germline V gene, CDR1 is SQVTM and CDR2 is ANQGSEA. This CDR3 is 12 amino acids long. For the CDR3, the DNA is TGCAGCGTTGGTGGAGGTGGTGAAAAACTGTTTTTT. It translates to CSVGGGGEKLFF.

This clonotype was seen more than once but under ten times. The chain couples TRBV20-1 to TRBJ2-3; D not certain. The CDR3 is 14 amino acids. Germline CDR1 and CDR2: DFQATT and SNEGSKA (reference sequence). Trimming removed 0 bases at V and 4 bases at J, with 11 bases between. The CDR3 DNA is TGCAGTGCTAGAGATCTCAGTCGTGCAGATACGCAGTATTTT. Encoded protein: CSARDLSRADTQYF.

This clonotype was detected a few times. V usage is TRBV2 and J usage is TRBJ2-1; TRBD1 agrees at 12 bases. Trimming cost V 6 bases and J 8 bases; bases outside gene matches: 8. The CDR3 length is 15 residues. CDR1 is SNHLY and CDR2 is FYNNEI in the germline V gene. In DNA, the CDR3 is TGTGCCAGCAGGGGGTGGGGACAGGGGGCCTATGAGCAGTTCTTC. Translating it yields CASRGWGQGAYEQFF. Combining the CDR3 with reference TRBV2 and TRBJ2-1 gives the whole variable domain EPEVTQTPSHQVTQMGQEVILRCVPISNHLYFYWYRQILGQKVEFLVSFYNNEISEKSEIFDDQFSVERPDGSNFTLKIRSTKLEDSAMYFCASRGWGQGAYEQFFGPGTRLTVL.

The V and J genes are TRBV29-1 and TRBJ2-2; unclear D gene. This CDR3 has 12 amino acids. Germline V gene data show CDR1 as SQVTM and CDR2 as ANQGSEA. V lost 4 bases, J lost 5 bases, and 8 bases lay in between. The CDR3 here is CSVATWTGELFF. DNA of the CDR3: TGCAGCGTTGCCACTTGGACCGGGGAGCTGTTTTTT.

The CDR3 is CASSLDRGTAGNTIYF. The CDR3 nucleotides read TGTGCCAGCAGCTTGGATAGGGGGACCGCTGGAAACACCATATATTTT. The rearrangement uses TRBV5-5 and TRBJ1-3; TRBD1 might be the D (6 bases). With 0 bases removed from V and 2 bases from J, the gap between germline ends came to 12 bases. The CDR3 has 16 residues. CDR1 and CDR2 from the germline V gene are SGHKS and YYEKEE (reference sequence). Together with reference TRBV5-5 and TRBJ1-3, the CDR3 gives the full variable domain: DAGVTQSPTHLIKTRGQQVTLRCSPISGHKSVSWYQQVLGQGPQFIFQYYEKEERGRGNFPDRFSARQFPNYSSELNVNALLLGDSALYLCASSLDRGTAGNTIYFGEGSWLTVV.

V gene TRBV20-1 combines with J gene TRBJ1-1; D is possibly TRBD1 (6 bases). The CDR3 covers 16 residues. V was pared by 3 bases and J by 4 bases, with 21 bases between. Germline CDR1 reads DFQATT; CDR2 reads SNEGSKA (reference sequence). CDR3 region: CSARLRGGAVGTEAFF. CDR3 nucleotides: TGCAGTGCTAGGCTCCGCGGGGGCGCGGTTGGCACTGAAGCTTTCTTT.

This clonotype has more than one count but fewer than ten. The chain employs TRBV3-1 and TRBJ2-5; D is unresolved. Trimming removed 0 bases from V and 5 bases from J, with 10 bases in between. CDR1 is LGHDT, CDR2 YNNKEL, per germline (reference sequence). CDR3 size: 14 residues. This CDR3 is CASSQDMALETQYF. As DNA, the CDR3 is TGTGCCAGCAGCCAAGATATGGCCCTGGAGACCCAGTACTTC.

V gene TRBV10-3 combines with J gene TRBJ1-4; D unclear. V was cut by 4 bases and J by 8 bases, with 8 bases left in between. This CDR3 has 12 amino acids. Looked up from germline, CDR1 is ENHRY and CDR2 is SYGVKD. The CDR3 is CAISADTEKLFF. The DNA of the CDR3 is TGTGCCATCAGTGCGGATACGGAAAAACTGTTTTTT.